The T cell receptor beta chain described here comes from a study of tumor-infiltrating lymphocytes in primary liver carcinoma. Study background: Each of the samples returned roughly 3.65 to 8 million productive TCRbeta reads (a yield similar across tissue types).

RNA and DNA were co-extracted from about 20-30 mg of unsorted bulk tissue. From germline, CDR1 is MNHNS and CDR2 SASEGT. V lost 3 bases, J lost 5 bases, and 12 bases stayed unmatched. The CDR3 has 17 residues. In the case of this clonotype: Because the CDR3 is missing its conserved closing phenylalanine or tryptophan, this is likely a read error.

Synthesis of TCR beta cDNA was carried out from 450 to 650 ng total RNA with a constant-region primer. Libraries for TCR beta were built through three nested multiplex PCR rounds, which together made up a slightly modified ARM-PCR procedure. TRBV1-TRBV30 forward primers paired with a C-beta reverse primer drove the first two PCR rounds, around 10 cycles each. MiXCR, applied by TCRdb to the multiplex PCR reads, yields one record per CDR3 protein. The data contain tens of thousands of distinct CDR3 sequences, about 70% of them seen just once; the ten biggest clones take up around 25%. The sequencing sample was made of liver tumor tissue from sampling region 2. As to subset: tumor region T2, inferior pole. The TCR comes from a man aged 35 to 55 with primary liver carcinoma and hepatitis B virus infection. This chain links TRBV6-1 with TRBJ2-5; 10 nucleotides align to TRBD2. The CDR3 coding sequence is TGTGCCAGCAGTGACCTTTGGACTAGCGGTTCCGGGGAGACCCAGTACATC. Amino acid sequence: CASSDLWTSGSGETQYI.